Listed below are T cell receptor beta chains from one sample, sequenced in a study of T cell responses to AZD1222 COVID-19 vaccine. Libraries were prepared by immunoSEQ multiplex PCR; TCRdb keeps only in-frame clonotypes and omits some of them. The table has 250,000 or so clones, 90% to 95% seen once; the top ten hold around 0.5%. Sequences were derived from peripheral blood, sampled on day 0 of AZD1222 vaccination. The receptors shown here come from an adult in good health. Each CDR3 is given with its conserved first and last residue. The order of the fields is clone size, D gene, CDR3 length, V gene, J gene, CDR3 DNA, CDR3 protein. D genes are given only for firm matches. Size is omitted from some rows. Given values are once, few, many or a class for expanded clones.

>.|.|11|TRBV7-2|TRBJ1-3
TGTGCCAGCAGCTCGTATAACACCATATATTTT
CASSSYNTIYF
>.|TRBD1|14|TRBV7-2|TRBJ1-2
TGTGCCAGCAGCTTAAAAGGGACAGACTATGGCTACACCTTC
CASSLKGTDYGYTF
>once|TRBD1|18|TRBV4-1|TRBJ1-2
TGCGCCAGCAGCCTAGCCCGGACAGGGGGCAGCTTTAACTATGGCTACACCTTC
CASSLARTGGSFNYGYTF
>.|TRBD2|18|TRBV11-2|TRBJ2-2
TGTGCCAGCAGCTCCATGATTTCAGCGGGGGTGAACACCGGGGAGCTGTTTTTT
CASSSMISAGVNTGELFF
>.|TRBD1|12|TRBV28|TRBJ2-7
TGTGCCAGCAGGTCCGGGACAGCCGAGCAGTACTTC
CASRSGTAEQYF
>.|.|15|TRBV19|TRBJ1-4
TGTGCCAGTAGTCCTCGGGGACATCCCGATGAAAAACTGTTTTTT
CASSPRGHPDEKLFF
>.|TRBD1|20|TRBV28|TRBJ1-1
TGTGCCAGCAGTTTTGTCTTAGGCAAAAGGGGACAGGGATGGGACACTGAAGCTTTCTTT
CASSFVLGKRGQGWDTEAFF
>.|.|12|TRBV3-1/TRBV3-2|TRBJ2-7
TGTGCCAGCAGCCTAAGCTCCTACGAGCAGTACTTC
CASSLSSYEQYF
>.|TRBD1|15|TRBV7-2|TRBJ2-1
TGTGCCAGCAGCCTAGGGGACAGGGTACGAGATGAGCAGTTCTTC
CASSLGDRVRDEQFF
>.|.|14|TRBV18|TRBJ1-5
TGTGCCAGTAATACTGGGGGCCACAATCAGCCCCAGCATTTT
CASNTGGHNQPQHF
>once|.|12|TRBV6-6|TRBJ1-3
TGTGCCAGCCTTAAGGCTCGAAACACCATATATTTT
CASLKARNTIYF
>once|.|16|TRBV19|TRBJ1-3
TGTGCCAGTAGTACCCGGCGGGGAAGCTCTGGAAACACCATATATTTT
CASSTRRGSSGNTIYF
>once|.|15|TRBV9|TRBJ1-1
TGTGCCAGCAGCGTAGGAGACGGTACGAACACTGAAGCTTTCTTT
CASSVGDGTNTEAFF
>once|.|15|TRBV2|TRBJ2-1
TGTGCCAGCAGGGCTCTTATCGGGTCCTACAATGAGCAGTTCTTC
CASRALIGSYNEQFF
>.|.|13|TRBV6-5|TRBJ2-6
TGTGCCACCTGGTCCTCTGGGGCCAACGTCCTGACTTTC
CATWSSGANVLTF
>.|.|13|TRBV2|TRBJ2-7
TGTGCCAGCAACAGAGACAGCACCTACGAGCAGTACTTC
CASNRDSTYEQYF
>.|.|15|TRBV9|TRBJ1-4
TGTGCCAGCAGCGTAGGGGGGCACCTTGGGGAAAAACTGTTTTTT
CASSVGGHLGEKLFF
>.|.|16|TRBV4-2|TRBJ1-6
TGTGCCAGCAGCCAAGATCGTGGAGACAGGAATTCACCCCTCCACTTT
CASSQDRGDRNSPLHF